This T cell receptor (beta chain) stems from a study of regulatory T cells in long-lasting Graves disease. Turning to the study itself: Graves' patients (newly diagnosed) had been on antithyroid drugs under 3 months.

This clonotype has at least ten counts. Time point of the sample: newly diagnosed GD, antithyroid drugs for less than 3 months. RNA isolated from PBMCs was used to make the TCR library. V gave up 0 bases and J gave up 6 bases; unmatched junction bases: 4. The CDR3 runs to 14 residues. Germline V CDR1 and CDR2: SGHRS, YFSETQ. Assembly of TCR beta libraries relied on iRepertoire HTBI primers together with Arm-PCR of CDR3 regions. TCRdb passed the multiplex PCR reads through MiXCR, listing each CDR3 protein once. The data hold 550,000 to 600,000 distinct CDR3 sequences, with about 16% observed a single time. These data were also filed under a second study, of T cells in Graves' hyperthyroidism and ophthalmopathy. From that study: Patients aged 18 to 65 had newly diagnosed hyperthyroidism that had lasted under 2 months.

The starting material was peripheral blood mononuclear cells (PBMCs), obtained at new diagnosis, from a patient treated with antithyroid drugs. This sequence was found in a man aged 18 to 35 with Graves disease. The chain uses TRBV5-1 and TRBJ2-3, with 7 bases lining up with TRBD2. This CDR3 is CASSLGTRADTQYF. The CDR3 region has the DNA TGCGCCAGCAGCTTGGGGACTAGAGCGGATACGCAGTATTTT.